A selection of T cell receptor beta chains follows, all from one sample in a study of blood T cell repertoires in COVID-19. Assay: immunoSEQ multiplex PCR; the TCRdb copy retains only in-frame clones and omits some. The data contain about 140,000 clones, 76% of them singletons. The source material was peripheral blood. The receptors come from a woman at least 80 years old with active or convalescent COVID-19. The CDR3 runs from the conserved cysteine through the conserved F or W. A D gene is named only where the DNA matches it firmly. Only some rows state a clone size, as once, few, many or a class for expanded clones.

cdr3_nt cdr3_aa cdr3_length j_call clone_size v_call d_call
TGTGCCAGCAGCCAAGATTTGTCATCTAGAACCGGGGAGCTGTTTTTT CASSQDLSSRTGELFF 16 TRBJ2-2 - TRBV3-1/TRBV3-2 -
TGTGCCAGCAGTTCGACAGGGGAGTCCTACGAGCAGTACTTC CASSSTGESYEQYF 14 TRBJ2-7 once TRBV6-2/TRBV6-3 TRBD1
TGTGCCAGCAGCGGGACAGCCTCTGGAAACACCATATATTTT CASSGTASGNTIYF 14 TRBJ1-3 - TRBV2 TRBD1
TGTGCCAGCAGTTACTCAGGGGGCTTCGGCAATCAGCCCCAGCATTTT CASSYSGGFGNQPQHF 16 TRBJ1-5 - TRBV6-2/TRBV6-3 TRBD1
TGTGCCAGCAGCACCCGCGGGGGTCAGGGGTACCCCACAGATACGCAGTATTTT CASSTRGGQGYPTDTQYF 18 TRBJ2-3 - TRBV11-3 -
TGCGCCAGCAGCTCCGGGACATCGAACACCGGGGAGCTGTTTTTT CASSSGTSNTGELFF 15 TRBJ2-2 - TRBV5-1 -
TGTGCCAGCAGCCAAGATAGAGGGAGGGCTGGCTACACCTTC CASSQDRGRAGYTF 14 TRBJ1-2 few TRBV3-1/TRBV3-2 -
TGTGCCAGCACCGCGGGGGGCTACACCGGGGAGCTGTTTTTT CASTAGGYTGELFF 14 TRBJ2-2 - TRBV7-2 TRBD2
TGCGCCAGCAGTGAGGGACTAGCGGGGGGTCGAGAGACCCAGTACTTC CASSEGLAGGRETQYF 16 TRBJ2-5 - TRBV10-1 TRBD2
TGTGCCATCAGAATGGGACAGGACGGAGCAGATACGCAGTATTTT CAIRMGQDGADTQYF 15 TRBJ2-3 once TRBV10-3 TRBD1
TGTGCCAGCAGCTTCCTCGGGATTCAAGAGACCCAGTACTTC CASSFLGIQETQYF 14 TRBJ2-5 - TRBV7-2 -
TGTGCCAGCAGCTCAAGCGGGGGGTTAGATACGCAGTATTTT CASSSSGGLDTQYF 14 TRBJ2-3 - TRBV5-4 TRBD2
TGCGCCAGCAGACGGGGGGGCGGGGGCAACTCCTACGAGCAGTACTTC CASRRGGGGNSYEQYF 16 TRBJ2-7 - TRBV10-2 TRBD2
TGTGCCAGCAGTTTAGGGACAGGGGTATCAGGCACTGAAGCTTTCTTT CASSLGTGVSGTEAFF 16 TRBJ1-1 - TRBV28 TRBD1
TGCGCCAGCAGAAGCGGGGGGGACAATGAGCAGTTCTTC CASRSGGDNEQFF 13 TRBJ2-1 - TRBV4-1 TRBD2
TGTGCCAGTAGTATACGGGCGGGGGCGAACACTGAAGCTTTCTTT CASSIRAGANTEAFF 15 TRBJ1-1 - TRBV19 -
TGCGCCAGCAGCTCCGAGCCGTCTAGCGTAGGTTTTATGGAGACCCAGTACTTC CASSSEPSSVGFMETQYF 18 TRBJ2-5 few TRBV5-1 -
TGTGCCAGCAGCCAATACCAGGGGGGACAGGGGATTGGCTATGGCTACACCTTC CASSQYQGGQGIGYGYTF 18 TRBJ1-2 once TRBV4-2 TRBD1
TGTGCCAGCAGCCTAGCGGGGGGGGCGAACACCGGGGAGCTGTTTTTT CASSLAGGANTGELFF 16 TRBJ2-2 - TRBV3-1/TRBV3-2 TRBD2
TGTGCCAGCTACGGGCCAGGGGATACCGGGGAGCTGTTTTTT CASYGPGDTGELFF 14 TRBJ2-2 - TRBV2 -
TGTGCCAGCAGGGATGAAACAGGTATCGACGAGCAGTACTTC CASRDETGIDEQYF 14 TRBJ2-7 - TRBV6-6 -
TGTGCCTGGAGTGTCGGACAGGGTCCGGCAGATACGCAGTATTTT CAWSVGQGPADTQYF 15 TRBJ2-3 - TRBV30 TRBD1
TGTGCCAGCAGCCAAGGAAGACTAGCGGGGGGCCCCCCCTACGAGCAGTACTTC CASSQGRLAGGPPYEQYF 18 TRBJ2-7 - TRBV3-1/TRBV3-2 TRBD2
TGTGCCAGCCTTTGGACTAGATCCGAGCAGTACTTC CASLWTRSEQYF 12 TRBJ2-7 few TRBV2 TRBD2
TGTGCCACCAAGGAACAGGAGCTCTCTGGAAACACCATATATTTT CATKEQELSGNTIYF 15 TRBJ1-3 once TRBV6-5 -
TGTGCCAGCACTCAGGGACAGGGGGACTATGAGCAGTTCTTC CASTQGQGDYEQFF 14 TRBJ2-1 few TRBV2 TRBD1
TGTGCCAGCAGCAGGGGACTAGCTAAAGATACGCAGTATTTT CASSRGLAKDTQYF 14 TRBJ2-3 - TRBV5-5 TRBD2
TGTGCCAGCAGCTTAATTGGAGGGTATGAAGCTTTCTTT CASSLIGGYEAFF 13 TRBJ1-1 - TRBV7-9 -
TGTGCCAGCAGCCAAGATCTGGATCTGGGCCAGTTCTTC CASSQDLDLGQFF 13 TRBJ2-1 - TRBV3-1/TRBV3-2 -
TGTGCCAGTAGTATAGGGGGGGGAAGCAATCAGCCCCAGCATTTT CASSIGGGSNQPQHF 15 TRBJ1-5 - TRBV19 -
TGTGCCAGCAGGCGGGCAGGGAGGGCCTACGAGCAGTACTTC CASRRAGRAYEQYF 14 TRBJ2-7 - TRBV6-5 TRBD2
TGTGCCAGCAGCCGGGACAGGGGCATCTATGGCTACACCTTC CASSRDRGIYGYTF 14 TRBJ1-2 - TRBV5-4 TRBD1
TGTGCCAGCAACAGGCACCAAGAGACCCAGTACTTC CASNRHQETQYF 12 TRBJ2-5 - TRBV6-5 -
TGTGCCAGCAGCTTGCGAGCTTTGACAGGGGGGGATGGCTACACCTTC CASSLRALTGGDGYTF 16 TRBJ1-2 - TRBV5-5 TRBD1
TGTGCCAGCAGCTTATTTCGGGGGTCTTACACAGATACGCAGTATTTT CASSLFRGSYTDTQYF 16 TRBJ2-3 - TRBV7-9 -
TGTGCCACCACCGCGGCAAACACAGATACGCAGTATTTT CATTAANTDTQYF 13 TRBJ2-3 - TRBV15 -
TGCGCCAGCAGCTTGGGCAGCGGTAATTCACCCCTCCACTTT CASSLGSGNSPLHF 14 TRBJ1-6 - TRBV5-1 -
TGTGCCAGCAGCGAGTTTTTTCGGACAGATACGCAGTATTTT CASSEFFRTDTQYF 14 TRBJ2-3 - TRBV7-2 -
TGTGCCAGCAGCCAGCAACAGGGGGCTAATGAAAAACTGTTTTTT CASSQQQGANEKLFF 15 TRBJ1-4 - TRBV3-1/TRBV3-2 TRBD1
TGTGCCAGCAGCCTCCGACGGACGGAGGGGAATGAAAAACTGTTTTTT CASSLRRTEGNEKLFF 16 TRBJ1-4 - TRBV5-6 -
TGTGCCAGCTCGGGGGGACTAGCCTATGAGCAGTTCTTC CASSGGLAYEQFF 13 TRBJ2-1 - TRBV18 TRBD2
TGTGCCAGCAGCGTGCGACTAGCGGGGGGTCAAGAGACCCAGTACTTC CASSVRLAGGQETQYF 16 TRBJ2-5 - TRBV5-6 TRBD2
TGTGCCAGCAGCGAAGGACAGGGCAATCAGCCCCAGCATTTT CASSEGQGNQPQHF 14 TRBJ1-5 few TRBV11-2 TRBD1